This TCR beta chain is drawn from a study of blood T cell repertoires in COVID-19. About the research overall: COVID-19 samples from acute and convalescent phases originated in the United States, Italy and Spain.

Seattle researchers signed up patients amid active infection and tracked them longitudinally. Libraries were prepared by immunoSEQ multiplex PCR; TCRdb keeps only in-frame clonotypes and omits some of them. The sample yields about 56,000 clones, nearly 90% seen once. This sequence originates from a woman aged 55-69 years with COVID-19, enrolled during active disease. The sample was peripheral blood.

This chain's CDR3 is CASSLISGTGFNSPLHF. The CDR3 nucleotides read TGCGCCAGCAGCCTCATTTCCGGGACAGGGTTTAATTCACCCCTCCACTTT. The V and J genes are TRBV5-1 and TRBJ1-6; 9 positions agree with TRBD1. CDR1 is SGHRS, CDR2 YFSETQ, per germline. J gave up 6 bases and V 4 bases, and 11 bases lay outside the gene matches. This CDR3 contains 17 residues.